The clone carrying this T cell receptor beta chain was seen ten or more times. Regions amplified from RNA transcripts were the TCR beta CDR3 regions. The TCR CDR3 was amplified in a first-round RT-PCR using the HTBI primer set. From the multiplex PCR reads, TCRdb called clonotypes with MiXCR, one entry per CDR3 protein. The sample contains approximately 600,000 distinct CDR3 sequences, about 17% of which appear only once. The data were obtained in a study of T cells in Graves' hyperthyroidism and ophthalmopathy. The CDR3 runs to 14 residues. V lost 3 bases, J lost 7 bases, and 8 bases stayed unmatched. CDR1 DFQATT and CDR2 SNEGSKA come from the germline V gene (reference sequence).

This TCR was recovered from a woman aged 25 to 39 with Graves' hyperthyroidism. V and J are TRBV20-1 and TRBJ2-1; 8 nucleotides align to TRBD2. Source material: blood. This CDR3 is CSASKSGSRNEQFF. DNA of the CDR3: TGCAGTGCTAGTAAAAGCGGGAGTAGGAATGAGCAGTTCTTC.